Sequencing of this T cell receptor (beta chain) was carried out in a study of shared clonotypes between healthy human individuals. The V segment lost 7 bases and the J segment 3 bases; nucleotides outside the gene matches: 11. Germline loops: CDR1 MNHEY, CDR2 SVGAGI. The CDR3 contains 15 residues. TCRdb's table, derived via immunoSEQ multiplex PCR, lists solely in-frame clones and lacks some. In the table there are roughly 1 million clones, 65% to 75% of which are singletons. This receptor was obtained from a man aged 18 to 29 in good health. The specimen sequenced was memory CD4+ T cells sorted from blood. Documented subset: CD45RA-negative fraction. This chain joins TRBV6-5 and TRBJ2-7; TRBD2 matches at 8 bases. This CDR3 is CASTFGTGGDYEQYF. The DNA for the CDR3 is TGTGCCAGCACCTTTGGGACGGGAGGGGACTACGAGCAGTACTTC.